Presented here are 8 T cell receptor beta chains from one specimen sequenced in a study of CD8+ T cells in alopecia areata listed by TCRdb under 2018. The sample's time point, from its label and the paper: roughly 24 weeks on oral tofacitinib. Read against the paper, the sample's treatment or condition label means: oral pan-JAK inhibitor, 5-10 mg twice daily. Lesional scalp punch biopsies and peripheral blood were collected from alopecia areata patients. Receptors were amplified or captured by the immunoSEQ multiplex PCR assay. RNA was extracted from all samples and reverse transcribed into cDNA, which served as template for TCR sequencing. TCRdb holds this immuneACCESS table with in-frame rearrangements only. Some clones are missing; in checked studies, unresolved V genes explain under half, and the rest has no known cause. The sample table lists about 4,300 clones, less than 80% of them with a count of one. Jointly, the top ten make up 6.5% to 8.5% of the sample.

Specimen: skin, collected at week 24, from a patient treated with tofacitinib. The receptors stem from a human donor with alopecia areata.

The rearrangement links TRBV28 to TRBJ1-1, with a possible D match to TRBD1 (5 bases). CDR3 length: 12 amino acids. Germline CDR1 MDHEN, CDR2 SYDVKM. V lost 7 bases, J lost 5 bases, and 11 bases lay in between. The CDR3 DNA reads as TGTGCCAGCACGCGAGAGGGGACTGAAGCTTTCTTT. This codes for CASTREGTEAFF.

The CDR3 DNA reads as TGTGCCAGCAGTGCGTTGTTTCAGAGCACAGATACGCAGTATTTT. Translated, it gives CASSALFQSTDTQYF. The J gene is TRBJ2-3, the V gene TRBV2, with D unclear. CDR3 size: 15 residues. Germline values: CDR1 SNHLY, CDR2 FYNNEI. The V end was cut by 4 bases, the J end by 0 bases, with 11 bases between.

V gene TRBV27 combines with J gene TRBJ2-7; no firm D call. Germline V gives CDR1 MNHEY, CDR2 SMNVEV (reference sequence). This CDR3 contains 13 residues. The V gene lost 8 bases and the J gene lost 8 bases, with 19 bases spanning the gap. The CDR3: CASARLGDSKQYF. CDR3 coding DNA: TGTGCCAGCGCCCGCCTTGGGGATAGTAAGCAGTACTTC.

This clone was found a few times. This sequence joins TRBV5-5 and TRBJ1-1, with D perhaps matching TRBD1 (5 bases). CDR1 SGHKS and CDR2 YYEKEE come from the germline V gene (reference sequence). V shed 4 bases and J shed 5 bases, with 12 bases lying between them. CDR3 length: 13 amino acids. Written as DNA, the CDR3 is TGTGCCAGCAGCGGTGTGGGGGGTACTGAAGCTTTCTTT. Its protein is CASSGVGGTEAFF.

This chain joins TRBV5-4 and TRBJ1-4; possible D gene TRBD1, 5 bases. CDR1 is SGHNT and CDR2 is YYREEE in the germline V gene (reference sequence). Trimming cost V 2 bases and J 4 bases, with 12 bases left between them. This CDR3 is 15 amino acids long. This CDR3 reads CASSLRTRNNEKLFF. Written as DNA, the CDR3 is TGTGCCAGCAGCTTACGGACAAGGAATAATGAAAAACTGTTTTTT.

V usage is TRBV2 and J usage is TRBJ2-3, with TRBD2 matching 7 bases. The CDR3 contains 16 residues. The V gene end was trimmed by 2 bases and the J gene end by 5 bases; junction bases not matched to a gene: 10. CDR1 and CDR2 from the germline V gene are SNHLY and FYNNEI. The CDR3 DNA is TGTGCCAGCAGTGAATCCCCCGGAGCGGGGATAGATACGCAGTATTTT. It encodes CASSESPGAGIDTQYF.

The chain links TRBV10-3 to TRBJ2-7; 11 bases fit TRBD2. With V trimmed by 3 bases and J by 4 bases, 5 bases remained unmatched. The CDR3 totals 15 residues. CDR1 is ENHRY and CDR2 is SYGVKD in the germline V gene. The CDR3 loop reads CAISDTSGGMYEQYF. The CDR3, as DNA: TGTGCCATCAGTGACACTAGCGGGGGAATGTACGAGCAGTACTTC.

The V gene is TRBV28, the J gene TRBJ2-7; 7 bases align to TRBD2. From germline, CDR1 is MDHEN and CDR2 SYDVKM. CDR3 length: 16 amino acids. The J segment lost 2 bases and the V segment lost 3 bases, leaving 10 bases of the junction unmatched. The CDR3 sequence is CASSFLLAELTYEQYF. The DNA for the CDR3 is TGTGCCAGCAGTTTTCTCCTAGCGGAACTGACCTACGAGCAGTACTTC.